This T cell receptor (beta chain) derives from a study of shared clonotypes between healthy human individuals. About the research overall: Per donor, three plates held CD4 naive cells, three held CD4 memory, two held CD8 naive and one held CD8 memory.

This CDR3 region has 14 residues. Germline V lookup: CDR1 MNHNS, CDR2 SASEGT. J was trimmed by 2 bases and V by 7 bases; bases with no gene match: 6. Here immunoSEQ multiplex PCR was the method, and the copy in TCRdb shows in-frame clones only, minus some. The table lists some 580,000 clones, roughly 97% of them singletons. Sequencing input: naive CD4+ T cells sorted from blood. Described subset: CD45RA+ positively selected. J is TRBJ2-7 and V is TRBV6-1, with 9 bases matching TRBD2. This clonotype was sampled from a woman younger than 45 in good health. The CDR3 protein is CASKPGLAAYEQYF. CDR3 bases: TGTGCCAGCAAGCCGGGACTAGCTGCCTACGAGCAGTACTTC.